This note documents a single T cell receptor beta chain sequence. As yet, its antigen is unknown. The entry originates in a study of cytotoxic CD8 clonotypes in ibrutinib-treated CLL. Study context: Partial responders approximately 24, complete 2; approximately 12 progressed and some 15 stayed in remission by median around 62 months.

Whole-study results and caveats: With treatment, public clonotypes, which were uncommon, either contracted or remained stable. Clonality grew at ibrutinib response; at progression, it decreased back toward baseline.

Per germline, CDR1 WSHSY and CDR2 SAAADI. The CDR3 consists of 12 residues. Between the trimmed V and J ends, which lost 10 bases and 5 bases, there was a span of 11 bases. Method: immunoSEQ multiplex PCR; TCRdb's copy keeps in-frame clones and lacks some. The data show 80,000 to 95,000 clones, with about 85% seen just once and 4.8% held by the top ten. Sequenced material: PBMCs, taken after 12 months of ibrutinib treatment. This receptor was obtained from a human donor with chronic lymphocytic leukemia. This chain uses TRBV10-2 with TRBJ1-4, with D perhaps TRBD1 (6 bases). The DNA of the CDR3 is TGCGCCACCCGGGACAACAATGAAAAACTGTTTTTT. It translates to CATRDNNEKLFF.